Listed here are 21 T cell receptor beta chains from one sample, sequenced in a study of cytomegalovirus exposure and HLA in healthy donors. Vbeta (60) and Jbeta (13) primers were used in the PCR. Measured with immunoSEQ multiplex PCR; TCRdb has only the in-frame clones, and not every one. The sample records about 150,000 clones, more than 9.5% being singletons. The sequenced sample consisted of PBMCs. These receptors were obtained from a man in his fifties or sixties in good health and CMV-seronegative.

This clone was observed a few times. As the CDR3 is not closed by the conserved phenylalanine or tryptophan, this likely results from a read error. This chain links TRBV6-4 with TRBJ2-3, with 8 bases identical to TRBD2. The germline V gene has CDR1 MRHNA and CDR2 SNTAGT. CDR3 length: 15 residues. Here the CDR3 reads CASSRAGERTDAQYV. The CDR3 DNA sequence: TGTGCCAGCTCAAGAGCGGGAGAACGCACAGATGCGCAGTATGTT.

There are a few counts of this clone. V usage is TRBV5-1 and J usage is TRBJ1-4, with D perhaps TRBD1 (5 bases). CDR1 SGHRS and CDR2 YFSETQ come from the germline V gene. The CDR3 loop spans 15 amino acids. V was cut by 4 bases and J by 7 bases, with 17 bases left in between. The CDR3 DNA is TGCGCCAGCAGCCGAACCTTTCAGGGAGGTGAAAAACTGTTTTTT. The encoded protein is CASSRTFQGGEKLFF.

This clone was counted only a few times. The chain employs TRBV5-8 and TRBJ2-5, with D maybe TRBD1 (6 bases). Deletions cut 4 bases from V and 0 bases from J, with 13 bases between. Germline values: CDR1 SGHTS, CDR2 YDEGEE. The CDR3 is made up of 15 amino acids. CDR3 amino acids: CASSLDQGYQETQYF. The CDR3 nucleotides are TGTGCCAGCAGCCTGGACCAGGGGTACCAAGAGACCCAGTACTTC. Full variable domain (rest looked up from reference TRBV5-8 and TRBJ2-5): EAGVTQSPTHLIKTRGQQATLRCSPISGHTSVYWYQQALGLGLQFLLWYDEGEERNRGNFPPRFSGRQFPNYSSELNVNALELEDSALYLCASSLDQGYQETQYFGPGTRLLVL.

This clone was found a few times. The genes are TRBV5-3 and TRBJ2-7, with TRBD2 matching 8 bases. TRBV5-3 is filed as an ORF, its function uncertain. With V trimmed by 4 bases and J by 4 bases, 16 bases remained unmatched. The CDR3 is 17 residues long. The CDR3: CARSVRVLAGSGYEQYF. For the CDR3, the DNA is TGTGCCAGAAGCGTGAGAGTCCTAGCGGGTTCCGGATACGAGCAGTACTTC.

The rearrangement joins TRBV10-1 to TRBJ1-6; 7 bases map to TRBD1. V trimming: 4 bases; J trimming: 5 bases; junction bases outside the gene matches: 2. This CDR3 spans 14 amino acids. Germline V lookup: CDR1 WNHNN, CDR2 SYGVQD (reference sequence). CDR3: CASSVGQNNSPLHF. The CDR3 coding sequence is TGCGCCAGCAGTGTGGGACAGAATAATTCACCCCTCCACTTT.

The chain joins TRBV7-9 to TRBJ1-4; 9 nucleotides agree with TRBD1. This CDR3 is built from 14 residues. CDR1 is SEHNR, CDR2 FQNEAQ, per germline (reference sequence). Germline trimming cut 6 bases from V and 9 bases from J; bases unmatched to any gene: 8. DNA for the CDR3: TGTGCCAGCAGAACGACAGGGGGTCGGAAAAAACTGTTTTTT. As protein: CASRTTGGRKKLFF.

V is TRBV9 and J is TRBJ2-7, with D possibly TRBD1 on 6 matching bases. The germline gives CDR1 SGDLS, CDR2 YYNGEE. The ends were cut back, 0 bases at V and 6 bases at J, with 10 bases in the middle. The CDR3 is 13 amino acids. The CDR3 region is CASSVESGVEQYF. The CDR3 nucleotides are TGTGCCAGCAGCGTAGAGTCAGGGGTCGAGCAGTACTTC.

This clone is labeled medium-sized. The CDR3 DNA reads as TGTGCCAGTAGTATAGGAGATAGTCAGCCCCAGCATTTT. Protein product: CASSIGDSQPQHF. The chain is built from TRBV19 and TRBJ1-5, with D unclear. The CDR3 consists of 13 residues. Germline CDR1 LNHDA, CDR2 SQIVND (reference sequence). The V end lost 1 base, the J end lost 6 bases, and 7 bases lay between the germline ends.

This clone showed up just a few times. This sequence joins TRBV15 and TRBJ1-1; maybe TRBD1 (6 bases). The ends were cut back, 3 bases at V and 5 bases at J, with 13 bases in the middle. The CDR3 is made up of 14 amino acids. The germline V gene encodes CDR1 LNHNV and CDR2 YYDKDF (reference sequence). The CDR3 loop is CATSRGGARTEAFF. The DNA for the CDR3 is TGTGCCACCAGCAGGGGGGGGGCCAGGACTGAAGCTTTCTTT.

This chain connects TRBV30 to TRBJ1-1, with TRBD1 as a possible D gene (5 bases). The CDR3 is 16 residues long. Trimming left V 4 bases short and J 5 bases short, with 23 bases between. Germline assignment: CDR1 GTSNPN and CDR2 SVGIG (reference sequence). CDR3 in DNA: TGTGCCTGGACTTTAGAACAGGCTCGGCGGAGAACTGAAGCTTTCTTT. Amino acids: CAWTLEQARRRTEAFF.

This clone has a handful of counts. This rearrangement joins TRBV6-6 to TRBJ2-5; 10 positions agree with TRBD1. The CDR3 covers 16 residues. CDR1 is MNHNY, CDR2 SVGAGI, per germline (reference sequence). V lost 4 bases, J lost 1 base, and 6 bases stayed unmatched. CDR3 DNA: TGTGCCAGCAGTTCTCCGGACAGGGGGTTCCAAGAGACCCAGTACTTC. It codes for CASSSPDRGFQETQYF.

The chain recombines TRBV19 with TRBJ2-7; 12 bases agree with TRBD2. The CDR3 totals 14 residues. Germline V lookup: CDR1 LNHDA, CDR2 SQIVND (reference sequence). J gave up 4 bases and V 5 bases, and 3 bases lay outside the gene matches. The CDR3, as DNA: TGTGCCAGTAGTCTCGGGACTAGCGGGTACGAGCAGTACTTC. This codes for CASSLGTSGYEQYF.

This clone appeared a few times. This chain uses TRBV19 with TRBJ1-5; TRBD1 is a possible D gene (5 bases). The CDR3 contains 15 residues. Trimming removed 4 bases from V and 2 bases from J, with 12 bases in between. Germline CDR1 is LNHDA and CDR2 is SQIVND (reference sequence). The CDR3 DNA reads as TGTGCCAGTAGTAGGGGGGAGGTCGGCAATCAGCCCCAGCATTTT. Its translation is CASSRGEVGNQPQHF. The variable domain in full, with the rest retrieved from reference TRBV19 and TRBJ1-5, is DGGITQSPKYLFRKEGQNVTLSCEQNLNHDAMYWYRQDPGQGLRLIYYSQIVNDFQKGDIAEGYSVSREKKESFPLTVTSAQKNPTAFYLCASSRGEVGNQPQHFGDGTRLSIL.

This clone was seen more than once but under ten times. The rearrangement links TRBV25-1 to TRBJ2-1; maybe TRBD1 (6 bases). V was cut by 6 bases and J by 2 bases, with 14 bases left in between. The CDR3 is 15 residues long. The germline V gene encodes CDR1 MGHDK and CDR2 SYGVNS. CDR3 amino acids: CASSPLGQTYNEQFF. DNA of the CDR3: TGTGCCAGCAGCCCTTTAGGACAGACCTACAATGAGCAGTTCTTC.

This sequence joins TRBV9 and TRBJ1-1; 10 positions match TRBD1. The CDR3 extends over 19 amino acids. The trim removed 3 bases at V and 0 bases at J, leaving 14 bases unmatched. Germline assignment: CDR1 SGDLS and CDR2 YYNGEE. The CDR3 nucleotides are TGTGCCAGCAGCGGACGTCCACGGGACAGGGGCGTAATGAACACTGAAGCTTTCTTT. Protein sequence: CASSGRPRDRGVMNTEAFF.

The gene calls are TRBV11-3 and TRBJ2-2; the match to TRBD2 covers 9 bases. CDR3 length: 16 amino acids. V gave up 5 bases and J gave up 5 bases; unmatched junction bases: 9. Germline V lookup: CDR1 SGHNT, CDR2 YENEEA. Here the CDR3 reads CASSEGGLAGTGELFF. The CDR3 DNA is TGTGCCAGCAGCGAGGGCGGTCTAGCGGGAACCGGGGAGCTGTTTTTT.

This clone is medium-sized. CDR3 region: CASSEWAEKLFF. CDR3 DNA: TGTGCCAGCAGCGAGTGGGCTGAAAAACTGTTTTTT. This chain uses TRBV6-1 with TRBJ1-4; D not certain. CDR3 size: 12 residues. Trimming shortened V by 6 bases and J by 7 bases, and 9 bases separated the two germline ends. Germline V gives CDR1 MNHNS, CDR2 SASEGT.

This clone was detected only a few times. The gene calls are TRBV5-8 and TRBJ1-2; D is perhaps TRBD1 (5 bases). Trimming removed 3 bases from V and 0 bases from J, with 15 bases in between. CDR1 SGHTS and CDR2 YDEGEE come from the germline V gene. The length of the CDR3 is 16 residues. CDR3 sequence: CASSSQDSGSNYGYTF. DNA for the CDR3: TGTGCCAGCAGCTCACAAGACAGTGGATCTAACTATGGCTACACCTTC.

The V call is TRBV28, the J call TRBJ2-3; D might be TRBD1 (6 bases). Germline lookup yields CDR1 MDHEN and CDR2 SYDVKM. The V gene lost 8 bases and the J gene lost 4 bases, with 13 bases spanning the gap. The CDR3 length is 13 residues. The CDR3, as DNA: TGTGCCAGCGGAAAACCAGGGGCAGATACGCAGTATTTT. This gives the protein CASGKPGADTQYF.

This chain uses TRBV7-3 with TRBJ2-2; D is possibly TRBD2 (6 bases). V was pared by 0 bases and J by 5 bases, with 16 bases between. The CDR3 runs 17 residues. Germline V CDR1 and CDR2: SGHTA, FQGTGA. CDR3 in amino acids: CASSLTGGEGRTGELFF. The DNA of the CDR3 is TGTGCCAGCAGCTTAACGGGCGGGGAAGGACGAACCGGGGAGCTGTTTTTT.

This chain joins TRBV4-1 and TRBJ2-5, with 7 bases that match TRBD1. Germline V gene sequence: CDR1 MGHRA, CDR2 YSYEKL. Trimming at V came to 1 base and at J to 5 bases, leaving 10 bases not matched to a gene. The CDR3 is 16 amino acids. Here the CDR3 DNA reads TGCGCCAGCAGCCAAGGGCCGCAAGGGGGCTGGGAGACCCAGTACTTC. Protein: CASSQGPQGGWETQYF.